A selection of T cell receptor beta chains follows, all from one sample in a study of cytomegalovirus exposure and HLA in healthy donors. Clones were read by immunoSEQ multiplex PCR, and TCRdb kept only the in-frame ones, dropping some. The sample data list 90,000 to 100,000 clones. The sample comprised PBMCs. Source of these receptors: a woman in her thirties in good health and CMV-seronegative. CDR3s include the opening cysteine and the closing phenylalanine or tryptophan. Fields, in order: V gene, J gene, D gene, CDR3 DNA, CDR3 protein. A D gene is named only where the DNA matches it firmly.

V gene: TRBV6-1; J gene: TRBJ2-1; D gene: TRBD2; CDR3 DNA: TGTGCCAGCAAACGGATAGCGGGTAAATACAATGAGCAGTTCTTC; CDR3 protein: CASKRIAGKYNEQFF
V gene: TRBV7-8; J gene: TRBJ1-5; D gene: NA; CDR3 DNA: TGTGCCAGCAGCTTACGGGGTAAGGATCAGCCCCAGCATTTT; CDR3 protein: CASSLRGKDQPQHF
V gene: TRBV18; J gene: TRBJ1-1; D gene: NA; CDR3 DNA: TGTGCCAGCTCACCACCGACTGCTGAAGCTTTCTTT; CDR3 protein: CASSPPTAEAFF
V gene: TRBV27; J gene: TRBJ2-1; D gene: TRBD2; CDR3 DNA: TGTGCCAGCAGTCCCCCGGCAACCGGGACTAGCGGGAATGAGCAGTTCTTC; CDR3 protein: CASSPPATGTSGNEQFF
V gene: TRBV6-5; J gene: TRBJ1-1; D gene: NA; CDR3 DNA: TGTGCCAGCAGTCCCAGGGGCAGGAGCACTGAAGCTTTCTTT; CDR3 protein: CASSPRGRSTEAFF
V gene: TRBV5-6; J gene: TRBJ1-2; D gene: NA; CDR3 DNA: TGTGCCAGCAGCGGGGGGGGAGCCCTCTATGGCTACACCTTC; CDR3 protein: CASSGGGALYGYTF
V gene: TRBV5-1; J gene: TRBJ1-3; D gene: NA; CDR3 DNA: TGCGCCAGCAGCCCCCTCCAGGGCCCAAGCTCTGGAAACACCATATATTTT; CDR3 protein: CASSPLQGPSSGNTIYF
V gene: TRBV7-9; J gene: TRBJ2-1; D gene: NA; CDR3 DNA: TGTGCCAGCAGCTTAGAAGGGAGCCCCTACAATGAGCAGTTCTTC; CDR3 protein: CASSLEGSPYNEQFF
V gene: TRBV7-3; J gene: TRBJ2-1; D gene: NA; CDR3 DNA: TGTGCCAGCAGCTTAAGGGGCTACGGGGGCAATGAGCAGTTCTTC; CDR3 protein: CASSLRGYGGNEQFF
V gene: TRBV10-3; J gene: TRBJ1-3; D gene: NA; CDR3 DNA: TGTGCCATCAGCTCTTCTACAGATGAAAACACCATATATTTT; CDR3 protein: CAISSSTDENTIYF
V gene: TRBV9; J gene: TRBJ2-3; D gene: TRBD2; CDR3 DNA: TGTGCCAGCAGCGCCCGGGGGGGCCACGGCACAGATACGCAGTATTTT; CDR3 protein: CASSARGGHGTDTQYF
V gene: TRBV27; J gene: TRBJ1-6; D gene: TRBD1; CDR3 DNA: TGTGCCAGCAGTTTATCGGGACAGGGGAATTCACCCCTCCACTTT; CDR3 protein: CASSLSGQGNSPLHF
V gene: TRBV19; J gene: TRBJ2-7; D gene: TRBD1; CDR3 DNA: TGTGCCAGTAGTATAGGGACAGGGGAGGCCGAGCAGTACTTC; CDR3 protein: CASSIGTGEAEQYF
V gene: TRBV19; J gene: TRBJ1-1; D gene: NA; CDR3 DNA: TGTGCCAGTAGTATCCCAGGGAAGGGCACTGAAGCTTTCTTT; CDR3 protein: CASSIPGKGTEAFF
V gene: TRBV9; J gene: TRBJ2-1; D gene: NA; CDR3 DNA: TGTGCCAGCAGCGTAGCCCTCTACAATGAGCAGTTCTTC; CDR3 protein: CASSVALYNEQFF
V gene: TRBV5-4; J gene: TRBJ1-2; D gene: NA; CDR3 DNA: TGTGCCAGCAGCCTTCGGACAGCGACCGTCTATGGCTACACCTTC; CDR3 protein: CASSLRTATVYGYTF
V gene: TRBV9; J gene: TRBJ2-1; D gene: NA; CDR3 DNA: TGTGCCAGCAGCGCAGGGGGGAAAGGTTCCCTTGAGCAGTTCTTC; CDR3 protein: CASSAGGKGSLEQFF
V gene: TRBV28; J gene: TRBJ1-2; D gene: NA; CDR3 DNA: TGTGCCAGCAGCACCCCGGCAGGACTTGGCAACTATGGCTACACCTTC; CDR3 protein: CASSTPAGLGNYGYTF
V gene: TRBV19; J gene: TRBJ1-2; D gene: NA; CDR3 DNA: TGTGCCAGTAGTTCTCGACAGGCGTACTATGGCTACACCTTC; CDR3 protein: CASSSRQAYYGYTF
V gene: TRBV4-2; J gene: TRBJ1-4; D gene: NA; CDR3 DNA: TGTGCCAGCAGCCAAGGGGGGGAGGCGAACTCAAATGAAAAACTGTTTTTT; CDR3 protein: CASSQGGEANSNEKLFF
V gene: TRBV7-2; J gene: TRBJ2-1; D gene: TRBD2; CDR3 DNA: TGTGCCAGCAGCGCTAGCGGGTCTTTCTACAATGAGCAGTTCTTC; CDR3 protein: CASSASGSFYNEQFF
V gene: TRBV11-2; J gene: TRBJ2-7; D gene: TRBD1; CDR3 DNA: TGTGCCAGCAGCCCAAACTCCAGGGGACAGGGGGAGCGCTACGAGCAGTACTTC; CDR3 protein: CASSPNSRGQGERYEQYF
V gene: TRBV11-2; J gene: TRBJ2-7; D gene: NA; CDR3 DNA: TGTGCCAGCAGCCCCATTGACAGGAAGACGTCCTACGAGCAGTACTTC; CDR3 protein: CASSPIDRKTSYEQYF
V gene: TRBV11-2; J gene: TRBJ1-2; D gene: NA; CDR3 DNA: TGTGCCAGCAGCTTATTAAACAGGGATCCGAATGGCTACACCTTC; CDR3 protein: CASSLLNRDPNGYTF
V gene: TRBV19; J gene: TRBJ2-5; D gene: TRBD2; CDR3 DNA: TGTGCCAGTAGTATCGGACTAGCGGGGGGCCATGTGGCCCAGTACTTC; CDR3 protein: CASSIGLAGGHVAQYF
V gene: TRBV2; J gene: TRBJ1-6; D gene: TRBD1; CDR3 DNA: TGTACGGGCTCTCGGGACAGGAGAAGTTCACCCCTCCACTTT; CDR3 protein: CTGSRDRRSSPLHF
V gene: TRBV2; J gene: TRBJ1-3; D gene: NA; CDR3 DNA: TGTGCCAGCAAACCGGGACAAAGAAACACCATATATTTT; CDR3 protein: CASKPGQRNTIYF
V gene: TRBV7-2; J gene: TRBJ2-1; D gene: TRBD2; CDR3 DNA: TGTGCCAGCAGCTTAGCGGCTAGCGGGGCCTACTACAATGAGCAGTTCTTC; CDR3 protein: CASSLAASGAYYNEQFF
V gene: TRBV12-5; J gene: TRBJ2-3; D gene: TRBD1; CDR3 DNA: TGTGCTAGTGGTTTGGGGGACAGGGTCGCAGATACGCAGTATTTT; CDR3 protein: CASGLGDRVADTQYF
V gene: TRBV28; J gene: TRBJ2-1; D gene: TRBD2; CDR3 DNA: TGTGCCAGCAGTTTTGGCGGGAGGTGGAATGAGCAGTTCTTC; CDR3 protein: CASSFGGRWNEQFF
V gene: TRBV7-2; J gene: TRBJ2-7; D gene: TRBD1; CDR3 DNA: TGTGCCAGCAGCTTCCCCGAGGACAGGCACTCCTACGAGCAGTACTTC; CDR3 protein: CASSFPEDRHSYEQYF
V gene: TRBV2; J gene: TRBJ2-5; D gene: NA; CDR3 DNA: TGTGCCAGCAGCCTCCCCGGGAAGAGGGAGACCCAGTACTTC; CDR3 protein: CASSLPGKRETQYF
V gene: TRBV7-8; J gene: TRBJ2-1; D gene: TRBD2; CDR3 DNA: TGTGCCAGCAGCTTAGTAGTAACTAGCGGGAGCAATGAGCAGTTCTTC; CDR3 protein: CASSLVVTSGSNEQFF
V gene: TRBV21-1; J gene: TRBJ1-2; D gene: NA; CDR3 DNA: TGTGCCAGCAGCAAAGAGTCCAGGGGGCGTGGTGGCTACACCTTC; CDR3 protein: CASSKESRGRGGYTF
V gene: TRBV13; J gene: TRBJ1-1; D gene: NA; CDR3 DNA: TGTGCCAGCAGGAATCCGAGCACTGAAGCTTTCTTT; CDR3 protein: CASRNPSTEAFF
V gene: TRBV2; J gene: TRBJ2-2; D gene: NA; CDR3 DNA: TGTGCCAGCACCTTCGGTCTAGTTGGCGGGGAGCTGTTTTTT; CDR3 protein: CASTFGLVGGELFF
V gene: TRBV11-2; J gene: TRBJ1-2; D gene: NA; CDR3 DNA: TGTGCCAGCAGCCAAGCAAGAGACTATGGCTACACCTTC; CDR3 protein: CASSQARDYGYTF
V gene: TRBV6-4; J gene: TRBJ2-3; D gene: NA; CDR3 DNA: TGTGCCAGCAGTGACGGGACATCTAGCACAGATACGCAGTATTTT; CDR3 protein: CASSDGTSSTDTQYF
V gene: TRBV7-6; J gene: TRBJ2-7; D gene: TRBD2; CDR3 DNA: TGTGCCAGCAGCACTGAGACCGGGACTAGCTCCTACGAGCAGTACTTC; CDR3 protein: CASSTETGTSSYEQYF
V gene: TRBV21-1; J gene: TRBJ2-7; D gene: NA; CDR3 DNA: TGTGCCAGCAGCAAATGGAGCTACGAGCAGTACTTC; CDR3 protein: CASSKWSYEQYF
V gene: TRBV5-6; J gene: TRBJ2-1; D gene: NA; CDR3 DNA: TGTGCCAGCAGCTTGTACCGCGGCGATGAGCAGTTCTTC; CDR3 protein: CASSLYRGDEQFF
V gene: TRBV12-5; J gene: TRBJ1-1; D gene: NA; CDR3 DNA: TGTGCTAGTGGTTTGGTAGAGGGCACTGAAGCTTTCTTT; CDR3 protein: CASGLVEGTEAFF
V gene: TRBV7-8; J gene: TRBJ2-6; D gene: NA; CDR3 DNA: TGTGCCAGCAGCTTATCACGGGTGCCTAACTCTGGGGCCAACGTCCTGACTTTC; CDR3 protein: CASSLSRVPNSGANVLTF